This T cell receptor (beta chain) was sequenced during a study of cytomegalovirus exposure and HLA in healthy donors. Study information: Earlier, fewer than 130 million unique TCR beta sequences were recovered from about 170 million T cells by an analysis. Study-level findings and limits: Among the most significant clusters, several appeared linked to common viral pathogens in a later analysis.

The CDR3 extends over 15 amino acids. The V gene end was trimmed by 6 bases and the J gene end by 5 bases; junction bases not matched to a gene: 9. Germline V gene sequence: CDR1 KGHSH, CDR2 LQKENI. PCR employed 60 Vbeta and 13 Jbeta primers. Produced via immunoSEQ multiplex PCR; TCRdb's table is partial and in-frame only. This table has 110,000 to 150,000 clones, more than 7.5% appearing once. In its sample, this clone was seen a few times. Its specificity is unknown. Input material: PBMCs. V gene TRBV18 combines with J gene TRBJ2-2, with TRBD1 matching over 7 bases. This clonotype was obtained from a man aged 50 to 59 in good health and CMV-seronegative. The DNA of the CDR3 is TGTGCCAGCTCGCCGGGACAGCTGGGAACCGGGGAGCTGTTTTTT. It is translated as CASSPGQLGTGELFF.